The next 17 T cell receptor beta chains were all read from a single sample in a study of T cells after yellow fever vaccination (dated by TCRdb to between 2018 and 2021). This specimen's treatment or condition label, interpreted: live attenuated yellow fever vaccine strain. Receptor amplification or capture employed 5' RACE. The reads were generated on an Illumina HiSeq 2500. Using fastp trimming at Q25 and MiXCR clonotype assembly, TCRdb reanalyzed the public sequencing data and kept in-frame beta chains. Under each unique CDR3 protein, matching rows form one entry showing the most common genes and DNA. In all, the sample holds approximately 550,000 distinct CDR3 sequences, and less than 15% of those were seen once. In total, the top ten clones hold more than 13% of the sample. The material was PBMCs, obtained on the day of the yellow fever booster vaccination. The receptors stem from a man between 25 and 39 years old who received the YFV17D yellow fever vaccine.

This clonotype was seen a handful of times. The gene calls are TRBV30 and TRBJ2-5, with 9 bases that match TRBD2. Germline V lookup: CDR1 GTSNPN, CDR2 SVGIG (reference sequence). With V trimmed by 4 bases and J by 5 bases, 8 bases remained unmatched. The length of the CDR3 is 14 residues. The CDR3 bases are TGTGCCTGGAAGTTAGCGGGAGCTTGGGAGACCCAGTACTTC. It translates to CAWKLAGAWETQYF.

This clonotype turned up a few times. The V call is TRBV7-9, the J call TRBJ2-5, with D perhaps TRBD1 (7 bases). Between the trimmed V and J ends, which lost 5 bases and 4 bases, there was a span of 14 bases. The CDR3 has 14 amino acids. In germline, CDR1 is SEHNR, CDR2 FQNEAQ (reference sequence). The CDR3 nucleotides are TGTGCCAGCAGCGCGAGACAGGGAGGAGAGACCCAGTACTTC. This translates into CASSARQGGETQYF.

V usage is TRBV7-2 and J usage is TRBJ1-6; 8 bases are a match to TRBD1. CDR3 size: 16 residues. Per germline, CDR1 SGHTA and CDR2 FQGNSA. Trimming removed 3 bases from V and 9 bases from J; junction bases left unmatched: 10. CDR3 in DNA: TGTGCCAGCAGCTTCCGATCGACAGGGGAAGGTTCACCCCTCCACTTT. Amino acid sequence: CASSFRSTGEGSPLHF. The full variable domain, its missing parts supplied by reference TRBV7-2 and TRBJ1-6, is GAGVSQSPSNKVTEKGKDVELRCDPISGHTALYWYRQSLGQGLEFLIYFQGNSAPDKSGLPSDRFSAERTGGSVSTLTIQRTQQEDSAVYLCASSFRSTGEGSPLHFGNGTRLTVT.

This clonotype turned up a few times. The rearrangement uses TRBV9 and TRBJ2-1, with D maybe TRBD2 (6 bases). The CDR3 consists of 16 residues. The germline V and J ends were trimmed by 0 bases and 2 bases, with 12 bases remaining between them. Germline loops: CDR1 SGDLS, CDR2 YYNGEE. This chain's CDR3 is CASSVVTGDAYNEQFF. DNA for the CDR3: TGTGCCAGCAGCGTAGTCACGGGGGACGCCTACAATGAGCAGTTCTTC.

In this sample, this clonotype turned up a few times. The chain joins TRBV19 to TRBJ2-3; the match to TRBD1 covers 8 bases. The V and J ends lost 5 bases and 4 bases, in that order; junction bases with no gene match: 11. CDR1 LNHDA and CDR2 SQIVND come from the germline V gene (reference sequence). The CDR3 runs to 16 residues. The CDR3 DNA reads TGTGCCAGTAGTTCCCATGGACAGGGACTCGCAGATACGCAGTATTTT. Its protein is CASSSHGQGLADTQYF. Full variable domain (remainder filled in from reference TRBV19 and TRBJ2-3): DGGITQSPKYLFRKEGQNVTLSCEQNLNHDAMYWYRQDPGQGLRLIYYSQIVNDFQKGDIAEGYSVSREKKESFPLTVTSAQKNPTAFYLCASSSHGQGLADTQYFGPGTRLTVL.

This clonotype was seen many times. Relative to the germline gene, one junction end is altered; a read error may explain this. The rearrangement links TRBV12-3 or TRBV12-4 to TRBJ2-7, with 8 bases that match TRBD1. This CDR3 comprises 13 residues. The CDR3 coding sequence is TGCGCCAGCAGCCCTGACAGGGGCTACGAGCAGTACTTC. Translation: CASSPDRGYEQYF.

This clonotype was detected a few times. The chain recombines TRBV5-5 with TRBJ1-2, with TRBD1 identical over 12 bases. This CDR3 comprises 15 residues. The V gene end was trimmed by 4 bases and the J gene end by 7 bases; junction bases not matched to a gene: 8. Germline-derived CDR1 and CDR2 are SGHKS and YYEKEE (reference sequence). The CDR3 region is CASSPGTGGIFGYTF. CDR3 in DNA: TGTGCCAGCAGCCCAGGGACAGGGGGCATCTTTGGCTACACCTTC.

The genes are TRBV10-3 and TRBJ1-2; TRBD1 aligns across 11 bases. The J segment lost 7 bases and the V segment lost 3 bases, leaving 7 bases of the junction unmatched. Germline lookup yields CDR1 ENHRY and CDR2 SYGVKD. There are 15 residues in the CDR3. CDR3 nucleotides: TGTGCCATCAGTGAACTGGGACAGGGGGAGAGTGGCTACACCTTC. Protein product: CAISELGQGESGYTF.

This clonotype was seen at least ten times. This rearrangement joins TRBV7-8 to TRBJ2-5; no firm D call. The CDR3 length is 17 residues. With 5 bases removed from V and 1 base from J, the gap between germline ends came to 20 bases. Germline loops: CDR1 SGHVS, CDR2 FQNEAQ. The CDR3: CASSRDSGSPIQETQYF. The CDR3 DNA is TGTGCCAGCAGCCGTGACTCCGGCAGCCCTATCCAAGAGACCCAGTACTTC.

This rearrangement joins TRBV29-1 to TRBJ1-1, with D possibly TRBD1 on 6 matching bases. Trimming took off 4 bases at V and 1 base at J, with 10 bases between the two ends. The CDR3 is made up of 13 amino acids. Germline CDR1 reads SQVTM; CDR2 reads ANQGSEA. The CDR3 loop is CSVGWGANTEAFF. The CDR3 DNA sequence: TGCAGCGTTGGCTGGGGGGCGAACACTGAAGCTTTCTTT.

This clonotype was seen only a few times. The V gene is TRBV5-1, the J gene TRBJ1-3; D uncertain. The CDR3 is 13 residues long. CDR1 is SGHRS, CDR2 YFSETQ, per germline. V was clipped by 4 bases and J by 0 bases, with 5 bases between them. CDR3 in DNA: TGCGCCAGCAGCATATCCTCTGGAAACACCATATATTTT. Translated: CASSISSGNTIYF.

This clonotype was counted a few times. The chain has TRBV12-3 or TRBV12-4 and TRBJ2-5; D is possibly TRBD2 (5 bases). The V end lost 4 bases, the J end lost 3 bases, and 12 bases lay between the germline ends. The CDR3 is made up of 14 amino acids. The CDR3 protein is CASSSFSVEETQYF. The CDR3 coding sequence is TGTGCCAGCAGTTCCTTTAGCGTGGAAGAGACCCAGTACTTC.

The table lists this clonotype with a few counts. This rearrangement joins TRBV4-2 to TRBJ1-3; D not certain. This CDR3 has 17 residues. V was pared by 0 bases and J by 0 bases, with 12 bases between. Germline V gene lookup returns CDR1 LGHNA and CDR2 YNFKEQ. The CDR3 bases are TGTGCCAGCAGCCAAGAGGTTCCGGGGAGCTCTGGAAACACCATATATTTT. Translation gives CASSQEVPGSSGNTIYF.

The V call is TRBV7-6, the J call TRBJ2-5; D possibly corresponds to TRBD2 (5 bases). CDR1 and CDR2 (germline): SGHVS, FNYEAQ. Trimming cost V 2 bases and J 5 bases, with 9 bases left between them. This CDR3 has 13 amino acids. This chain's CDR3 is CASSLRKRETQYF. CDR3 nucleotides: TGTGCCAGCAGCTTAAGAAAGCGGGAGACCCAGTACTTC. The whole variable domain, filled in from reference TRBV7-6 and TRBJ2-5, reads GAGVSQSPRYKVTKRGQDVALRCDPISGHVSLYWYRQALGQGPEFLTYFNYEAQQDKSGLPNDRFSAERPEGSISTLTIQRTEQRDSAMYRCASSLRKRETQYFGPGTRLLVL.

This clonotype was counted a few times. The chain has TRBV6-2 or TRBV6-3 and TRBJ2-1; maybe TRBD2 (7 bases). V was cut by 5 bases and J by 0 bases, with 17 bases left in between. CDR1 and CDR2 (germline): MNHEY, SVGEGT. The CDR3 consists of 17 residues. The CDR3 nucleotides are TGTGCCAGCAGTAGGGGGGGCCTGCGGGACTCCTACAATGAGCAGTTCTTC. It codes for CASSRGGLRDSYNEQFF.

In this sample, this clonotype turned up a few times. V is TRBV21-1 and J is TRBJ2-1; the D segment call TRBD1 is taken from the table without a DNA check. TRBV21-1 constitutes a pseudogene. This CDR3 is 15 amino acids long. CDR3 sequence: CASSALGTGVFEQFF. The DNA for the CDR3 is TGTGCCAGCAGCGCCCTAGGGACAGGGGTTTTCGAGCAGTTCTTC.

This clonotype was found a few times. V is TRBV5-8 and J is TRBJ2-3, with D unresolved. V lost 0 bases and J lost 1, with 12 bases in between. The CDR3 covers 16 residues. CDR1 is SGHTS, CDR2 YDEGEE, per germline. This chain's CDR3 is CASSLVYGGRTDTQYF. Here the CDR3 DNA reads TGTGCCAGCAGCTTGGTGTACGGCGGACGCACAGATACGCAGTATTTT.